This entry is about one T cell receptor beta chain. Its cognate antigen is unknown. Assay: immunoSEQ multiplex PCR; the TCRdb copy retains only in-frame clones and omits some. The table lists some 140,000 clones, around 85% of them singletons. Unmatched junction bases numbered 13, after V lost 8 bases and J lost 5 bases. CDR1 is MGHDK, CDR2 SYGVNS, per germline. This CDR3 has 15 residues. The sample is drawn from a study of T cell responses to AZD1222 COVID-19 vaccine. Whole-study findings and limits: The study reported that nearly half of spike-specific TCRs target unmutated variant regions.

Sample: peripheral blood, taken on day 0 of MenACWY control vaccination. The source of this sequence is an adult in good health. V usage is TRBV25-1 and J usage is TRBJ1-2, with TRBD1 identical over 8 bases. CDR3 coding DNA: TGTGCCAGCGCCCGGGCCGGACAGGGCGATTATGGCTACACCTTC. It translates to CASARAGQGDYGYTF.